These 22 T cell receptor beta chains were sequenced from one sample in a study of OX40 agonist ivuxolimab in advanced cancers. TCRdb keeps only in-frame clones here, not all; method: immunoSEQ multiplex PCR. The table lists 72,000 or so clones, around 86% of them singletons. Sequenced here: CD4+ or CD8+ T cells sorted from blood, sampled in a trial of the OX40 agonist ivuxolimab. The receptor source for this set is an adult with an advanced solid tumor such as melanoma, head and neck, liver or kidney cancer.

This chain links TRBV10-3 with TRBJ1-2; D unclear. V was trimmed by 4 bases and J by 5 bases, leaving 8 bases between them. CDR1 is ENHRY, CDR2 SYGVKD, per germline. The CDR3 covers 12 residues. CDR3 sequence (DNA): TGTGCCATCAGTGGAGGAGAGTATGGCTACACCTTC. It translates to CAISGGEYGYTF.

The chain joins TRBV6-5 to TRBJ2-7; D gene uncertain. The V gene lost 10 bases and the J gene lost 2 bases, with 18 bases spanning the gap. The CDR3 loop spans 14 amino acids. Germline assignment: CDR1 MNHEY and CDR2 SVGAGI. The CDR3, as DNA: TGTGCCACCCCGACCCAGTCTAAGGCCTACGAGCAGTACTTC. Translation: CATPTQSKAYEQYF.

The CDR3 loop is CASSPQRGSIETQYF. CDR3 DNA: TGTGCCAGCTCACCCCAGCGGGGGAGTATAGAGACCCAGTACTTC. This chain uses TRBV18 with TRBJ2-5; 8 nucleotides line up with TRBD2. Germline CDR1 KGHSH, CDR2 LQKENI. The CDR3 is 15 residues long. The J segment lost 4 bases and the V segment lost 3 bases, leaving 7 bases of the junction unmatched.

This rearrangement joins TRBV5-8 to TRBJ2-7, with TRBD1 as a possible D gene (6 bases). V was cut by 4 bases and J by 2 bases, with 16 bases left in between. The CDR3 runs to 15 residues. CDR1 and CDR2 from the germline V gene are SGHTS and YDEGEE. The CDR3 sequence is CASSPRTARTYEQYF. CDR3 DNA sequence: TGTGCCAGCAGCCCTAGGACAGCAAGGACCTACGAGCAGTACTTC.

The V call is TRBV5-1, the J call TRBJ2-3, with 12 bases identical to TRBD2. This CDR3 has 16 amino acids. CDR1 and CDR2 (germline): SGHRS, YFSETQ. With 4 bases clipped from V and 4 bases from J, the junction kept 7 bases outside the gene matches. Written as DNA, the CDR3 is TGCGCCAGCAGCCCTCTAGCGGGAGGGGTGGCAGATACGCAGTATTTT. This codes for CASSPLAGGVADTQYF.

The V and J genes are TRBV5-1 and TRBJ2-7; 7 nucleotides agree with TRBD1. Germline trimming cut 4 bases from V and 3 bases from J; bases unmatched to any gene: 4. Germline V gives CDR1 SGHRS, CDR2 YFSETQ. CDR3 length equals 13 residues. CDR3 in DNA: TGCGCCAGCAGCGGGGGACAGTACTACGAGCAGTACTTC. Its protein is CASSGGQYYEQYF. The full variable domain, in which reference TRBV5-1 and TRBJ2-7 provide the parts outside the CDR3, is KAGVTQTPRYLIKTRGQQVTLSCSPISGHRSVSWYQQTPGQGLQFLFEYFSETQRNKGNFPGRFSGRQFSNSRSEMNVSTLELGDSALYLCASSGGQYYEQYFGPGTRLTVT.

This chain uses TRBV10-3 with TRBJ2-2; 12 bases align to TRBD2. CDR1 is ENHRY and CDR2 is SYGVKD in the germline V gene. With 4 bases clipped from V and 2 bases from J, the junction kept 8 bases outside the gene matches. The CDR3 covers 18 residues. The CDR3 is CAISGMTSGRINTGELFF. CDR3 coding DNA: TGTGCCATCAGTGGTATGACTAGCGGGAGAATAAACACCGGGGAGCTGTTTTTT.

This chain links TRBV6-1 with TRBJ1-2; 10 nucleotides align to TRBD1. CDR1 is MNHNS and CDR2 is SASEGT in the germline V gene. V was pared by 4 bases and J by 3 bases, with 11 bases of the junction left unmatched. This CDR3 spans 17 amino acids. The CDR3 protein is CASSARDRGFVDYGYTF. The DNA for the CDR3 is TGTGCCAGCAGTGCCCGGGACAGGGGTTTCGTTGACTATGGCTACACCTTC.

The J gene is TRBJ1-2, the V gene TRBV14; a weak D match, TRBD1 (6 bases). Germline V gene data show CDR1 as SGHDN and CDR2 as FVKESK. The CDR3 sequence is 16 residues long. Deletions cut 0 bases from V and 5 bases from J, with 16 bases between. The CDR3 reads CASSQDLPGVRYGYTF. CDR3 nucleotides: TGTGCCAGCAGCCAAGATCTTCCAGGGGTGAGATATGGCTACACCTTC.

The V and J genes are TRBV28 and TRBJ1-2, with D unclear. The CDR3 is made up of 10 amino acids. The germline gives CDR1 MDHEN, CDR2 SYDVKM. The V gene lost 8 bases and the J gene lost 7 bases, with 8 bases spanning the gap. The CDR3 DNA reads TGTGCCAGCGGGCGGTCTGGCTACACCTTC. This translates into CASGRSGYTF.

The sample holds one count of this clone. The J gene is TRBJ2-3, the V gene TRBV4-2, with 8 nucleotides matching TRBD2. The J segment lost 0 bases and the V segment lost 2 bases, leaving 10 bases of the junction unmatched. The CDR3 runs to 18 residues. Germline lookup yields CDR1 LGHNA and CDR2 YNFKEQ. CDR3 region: CASSQNSAGGPSTDTQYF. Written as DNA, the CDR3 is TGTGCCAGCAGCCAAAACTCGGCGGGAGGCCCTAGCACAGATACGCAGTATTTT.

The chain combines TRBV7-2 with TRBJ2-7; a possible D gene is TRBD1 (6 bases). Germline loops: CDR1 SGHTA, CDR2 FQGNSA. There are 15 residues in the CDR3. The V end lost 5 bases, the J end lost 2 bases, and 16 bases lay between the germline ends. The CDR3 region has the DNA TGTGCCAGCAGCCGCACCGGGACAAGTACCTACGAGCAGTACTTC. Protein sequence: CASSRTGTSTYEQYF.

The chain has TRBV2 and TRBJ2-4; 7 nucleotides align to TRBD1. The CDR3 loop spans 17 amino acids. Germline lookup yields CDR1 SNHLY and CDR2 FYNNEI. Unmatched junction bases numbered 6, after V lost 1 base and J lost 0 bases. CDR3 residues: CASSEDWDSLAKNIQYF. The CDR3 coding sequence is TGTGCCAGCAGTGAAGATTGGGACAGCTTAGCCAAAAACATTCAGTACTTC. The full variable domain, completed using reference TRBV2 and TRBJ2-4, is EPEVTQTPSHQVTQMGQEVILRCVPISNHLYFYWYRQILGQKVEFLVSFYNNEISEKSEIFDDQFSVERPDGSNFTLKIRSTKLEDSAMYFCASSEDWDSLAKNIQYFGAGTRLSVL.

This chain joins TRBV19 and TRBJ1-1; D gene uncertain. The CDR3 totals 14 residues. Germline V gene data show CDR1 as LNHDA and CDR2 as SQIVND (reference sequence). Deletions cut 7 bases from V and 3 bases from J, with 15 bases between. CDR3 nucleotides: TGTGCCAGTACCCGCCTTCTTGGGGACACTGAAGCTTTCTTT. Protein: CASTRLLGDTEAFF.

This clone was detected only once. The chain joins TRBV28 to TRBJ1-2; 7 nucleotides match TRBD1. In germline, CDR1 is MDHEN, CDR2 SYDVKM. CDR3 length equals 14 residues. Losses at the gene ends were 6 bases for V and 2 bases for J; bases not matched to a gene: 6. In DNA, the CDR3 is TGTGCCAGCAGACAGACAGGGAAAAACTATGGCTACACCTTC. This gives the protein CASRQTGKNYGYTF.

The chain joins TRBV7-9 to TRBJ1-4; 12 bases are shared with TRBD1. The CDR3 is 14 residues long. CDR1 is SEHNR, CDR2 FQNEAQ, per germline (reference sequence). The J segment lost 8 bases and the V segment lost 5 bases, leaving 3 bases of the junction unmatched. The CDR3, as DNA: TGTGCCAGCAGCACCGGGACAGGGGGCGAAAAACTGTTTTTT. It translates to CASSTGTGGEKLFF.

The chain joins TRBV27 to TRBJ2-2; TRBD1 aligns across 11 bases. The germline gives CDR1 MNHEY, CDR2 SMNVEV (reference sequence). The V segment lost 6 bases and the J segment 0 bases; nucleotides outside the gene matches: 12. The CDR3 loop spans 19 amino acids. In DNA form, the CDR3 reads TGTGCCAGCAGACGCCCGGGACAGGGGGGAACCCCGAACACCGGGGAGCTGTTTTTT. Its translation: CASRRPGQGGTPNTGELFF.

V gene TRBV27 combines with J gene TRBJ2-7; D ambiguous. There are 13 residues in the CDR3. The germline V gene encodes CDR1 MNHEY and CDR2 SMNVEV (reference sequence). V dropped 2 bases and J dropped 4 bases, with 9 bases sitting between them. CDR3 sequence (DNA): TGTGCCAGCAGTTTAGACCCCATATACGAGCAGTACTTC. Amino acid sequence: CASSLDPIYEQYF.

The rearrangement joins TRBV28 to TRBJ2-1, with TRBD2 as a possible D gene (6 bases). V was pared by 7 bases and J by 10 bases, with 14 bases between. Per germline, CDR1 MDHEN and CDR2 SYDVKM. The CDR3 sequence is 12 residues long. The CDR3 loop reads CASNLSGVEQFF. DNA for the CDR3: TGTGCCAGCAACCTGTCGGGGGTGGAGCAGTTCTTC.

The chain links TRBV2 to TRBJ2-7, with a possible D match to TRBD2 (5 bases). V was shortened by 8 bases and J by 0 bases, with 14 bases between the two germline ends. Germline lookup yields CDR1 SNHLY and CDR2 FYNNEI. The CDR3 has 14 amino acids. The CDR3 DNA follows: TGTGCCAGCCAAGCGGTCCCGCCCTCCTACGAGCAGTACTTC. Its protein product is CASQAVPPSYEQYF.

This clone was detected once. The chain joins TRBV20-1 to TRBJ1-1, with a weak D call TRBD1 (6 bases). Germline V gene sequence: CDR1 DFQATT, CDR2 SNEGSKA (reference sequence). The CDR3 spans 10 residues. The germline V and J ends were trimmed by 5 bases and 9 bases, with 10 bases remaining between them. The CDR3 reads CSAYDRKAFF. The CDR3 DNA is TGCAGTGCTTACGACAGGAAAGCTTTCTTT.

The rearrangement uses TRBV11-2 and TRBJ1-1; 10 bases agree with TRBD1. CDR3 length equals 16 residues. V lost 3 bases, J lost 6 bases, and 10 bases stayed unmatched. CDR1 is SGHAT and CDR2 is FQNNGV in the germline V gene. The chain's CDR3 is CASSFTLTGGHAEAFF. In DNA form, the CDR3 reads TGTGCCAGCAGCTTTACCCTGACAGGGGGCCATGCTGAAGCTTTCTTT.